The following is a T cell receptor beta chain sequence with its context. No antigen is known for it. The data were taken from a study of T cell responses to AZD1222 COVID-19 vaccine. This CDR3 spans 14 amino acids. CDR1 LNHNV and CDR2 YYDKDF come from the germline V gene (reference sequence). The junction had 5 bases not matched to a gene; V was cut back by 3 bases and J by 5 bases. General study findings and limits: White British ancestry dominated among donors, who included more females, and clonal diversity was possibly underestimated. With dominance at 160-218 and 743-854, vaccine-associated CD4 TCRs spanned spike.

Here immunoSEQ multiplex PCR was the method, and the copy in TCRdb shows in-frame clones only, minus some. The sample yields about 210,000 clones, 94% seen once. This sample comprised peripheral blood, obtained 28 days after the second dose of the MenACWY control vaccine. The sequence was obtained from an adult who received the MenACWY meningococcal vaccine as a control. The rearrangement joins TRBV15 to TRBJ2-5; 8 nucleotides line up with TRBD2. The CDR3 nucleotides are TGTGCCACCAGCAGCGGGAGGGCGCGGGAGACCCAGTACTTC. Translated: CATSSGRARETQYF.